This T cell receptor (beta chain) was captured in a study of regulatory T cells in long-lasting Graves disease. The V gene lost 2 bases and the J gene lost 2 bases, with 13 bases spanning the gap. CDR1 and CDR2 from the germline V gene are MNHEY and SVGAGI. This CDR3 has 16 residues. Stated time point: newly diagnosed GD, antithyroid drugs for less than 3 months. PBMCs were the source of the RNA used for TCR sequencing. Through Arm-PCR of CDR3 regions and iRepertoire HTBI primers, TCR beta libraries were built. TCRdb re-derived calls from the multiplex PCR reads in MiXCR, one entry per CDR3 protein. The repertoire holds about 420,000 distinct CDR3 sequences, with 15% to 20% as singletons. This clonotype has only a few counts. The same specimen was also included in a second study, on T cells in Graves' hyperthyroidism and ophthalmopathy.

This specimen was peripheral blood mononuclear cells (PBMCs), taken at new diagnosis, from a patient treated with antithyroid drugs. The sequence came from a woman between 18 and 30 years old with Graves disease. This rearrangement joins TRBV6-5 to TRBJ1-5, with D uncertain. CDR3 loop: CASSYPTEKGNQPQHF. The CDR3 DNA follows: TGTGCCAGCAGTTACCCCACAGAGAAAGGCAATCAGCCCCAGCATTTT.